Detailed here is one T cell receptor (beta chain). Its specific antigen is unknown. Base qualities are not at hand, and no much larger clone is one base apart. The sample is drawn from a study of T cell changes during pregnancy in multiple sclerosis (dated by TCRdb to 2018 to 2020). Study-level background: The study examined how the T cell repertoire changed over the course of pregnancy in women with multiple sclerosis.

The library was prepared using the immunoSEQ multiplex PCR assay. Sourced from immuneACCESS, this table was stored by TCRdb with only in-frame sequences that have V and J called. A share of the clones is absent; for the studies checked, an unresolved V gene accounts for under half, and the remainder has no known explanation. The sample records 80,000 to 100,000 clones, 91% of which are singletons. Jointly, the top ten make up around 1.8% of the sample. V is cut back by 3 bases and J by 6 bases, with 3 bases in the junction unmatched. The germline V gene (reference sequence) gives CDR1 as SGHNT and CDR2 as YYREEE. The CDR3 sequence holds 13 residues, the cysteine and phenylalanine included. Of the read, only the CDR3 DNA is kept; its 39 bases are in frame from base 1.

The TCR comes from a female donor in good health, enrolled as a control in a pregnancy study. Sequencing was performed on peripheral blood, taken after pregnancy. The V gene is TRBV5-4 and the J gene is TRBJ1-5; 7 central nucleotides agree with TRBD1. In nucleotides, the sequence is TGTGCCAGCAGCTCCGAGGGGGCTCAGCCCCAGCATTTT. This is translated as CASSSEGAQPQHF.